What follows are 19 T cell receptor beta chains derived from one specimen sequenced in a study of T-cell memory formation after mild COVID-19. TCRdb re-analysed the 5' RACE reads in MiXCR, keeping a single row per CDR3 protein. The table lists fewer than 40,000 distinct CDR3 sequences, 10% to 12% of them singletons. Input material: PBMCs or a T cell subset sorted from them (not recorded which). The receptors originated from a man aged 18 to 30 who had mild COVID-19 (a few samples of this study predate the infection). Cell type and time point are not known.

There are a few counts of this clonotype. V is TRBV19 and J is TRBJ1-4, with 7 bases aligning to TRBD1. With 5 bases clipped from V and 5 bases from J, the junction kept 5 bases outside the gene matches. CDR1 and CDR2 (germline): LNHDA, SQIVND (reference sequence). The CDR3 length is 14 residues. For the CDR3, the DNA is TGTGCCAGTAGTCCGGGACAGATAAATGAAAAACTGTTTTTT. It is translated as CASSPGQINEKLFF. Full variable domain (remainder filled in from reference TRBV19 and TRBJ1-4): DGGITQSPKYLFRKEGQNVTLSCEQNLNHDAMYWYRQDPGQGLRLIYYSQIVNDFQKGDIAEGYSVSREKKESFPLTVTSAQKNPTAFYLCASSPGQINEKLFFGSGTQLSVL.

The gene calls are TRBV5-1 and TRBJ2-3; 7 bases align to TRBD1. CDR3 size: 14 residues. Germline V gives CDR1 SGHRS, CDR2 YFSETQ. With V trimmed by 5 bases and J by 1 base, 4 bases remained unmatched. CDR3 sequence (DNA): TGCGCCAGCAGGAGACAGGGAGGCACAGATACGCAGTATTTT. Protein sequence: CASRRQGGTDTQYF.

The table lists this clonotype with many counts. The V call is TRBV7-2, the J call TRBJ2-2; D might be TRBD1 (6 bases). CDR1 SGHTA and CDR2 FQGNSA come from the germline V gene. Trimming left V 6 bases short and J 4 bases short, with 21 bases between. This CDR3 spans 17 amino acids. The CDR3 here is CASSPTKQGTSTGELFF. The CDR3 DNA sequence: TGTGCCAGCAGTCCAACCAAACAGGGTACGAGCACCGGGGAGCTGTTTTTT.

The V call is TRBV29-1, the J call TRBJ2-7; possibly TRBD1 for D (5 bases). V was clipped by 6 bases and J by 5 bases, with 14 bases between them. Germline-derived CDR1 and CDR2 are SQVTM and ANQGSEA. This CDR3 has 12 amino acids. The CDR3 nucleotides are TGCAGCGTCCGAATTGACAGAGACGAGCAGTACTTC. It translates to CSVRIDRDEQYF.

This clonotype has a count of ten or more. The gene calls are TRBV12-3 or TRBV12-4 and TRBJ1-4; 10 bases map to TRBD1. This CDR3 contains 16 residues. With V trimmed by 9 bases and J by 8 bases, 15 bases remained unmatched. CDR3 amino acids: CASRGPGTGEGEKLFF. The CDR3 region has the DNA TGTGCCAGTCGCGGTCCAGGGACAGGGGAGGGCGAAAAACTGTTTTTT.

This clonotype was counted a few times. DNA of the CDR3: TGTGCCAGCGCCGAAGGGGGTAGCTCCTATAATTCACCCCTCCACTTT. Translation gives CASAEGGSSYNSPLHF. The rearrangement uses TRBV3-1 and TRBJ1-6; D possibly corresponds to TRBD1 (6 bases). Trimming pared 8 bases from V and 0 bases from J, leaving 14 bases between. CDR1 is LGHDT and CDR2 is YNNKEL in the germline V gene (reference sequence). The CDR3 has 16 amino acids.

The V gene is TRBV7-2, the J gene TRBJ2-5, with D tentatively TRBD1 (5 bases). Germline-derived CDR1 and CDR2 are SGHTA and FQGNSA. The CDR3 is made up of 15 amino acids. The V and J ends lost 1 base and 2 bases respectively, with 11 bases between them. CDR3 sequence (DNA): TGTGCCAGCAGCTTAGACAGGTGGCAGCAAGAGACCCAGTACTTC. Translating it yields CASSLDRWQQETQYF. Using reference TRBV7-2 and TRBJ2-5 for the parts outside the CDR3, the full variable domain is GAGVSQSPSNKVTEKGKDVELRCDPISGHTALYWYRQSLGQGLEFLIYFQGNSAPDKSGLPSDRFSAERTGGSVSTLTIQRTQQEDSAVYLCASSLDRWQQETQYFGPGTRLLVL.

This clonotype was detected ten times or more. The V and J genes are TRBV23-1 and TRBJ2-1; D not certain. TRBV23-1 is an open reading frame, and its role is uncertain. Trimming took 0 bases from V and 10 from J, leaving 16 bases between them. CDR3 size: 15 residues. The DNA of the CDR3 is TGCGCCAGCAGTCAATCGAGGCCAGGTTCCGACGAGCAGTTCTTC. Translated: CASSQSRPGSDEQFF.

This clonotype has a handful of counts. The chain recombines TRBV12-5 with TRBJ2-3; 10 nucleotides align to TRBD2. CDR3 length: 15 residues. J gave up 3 bases and V 8 bases, and 8 bases lay outside the gene matches. Germline V gene data show CDR1 as LGHNT and CDR2 as FRNRAP. CDR3 in DNA: TGTGCTAGTCTTTTTAGCGGGGGGTATACAGATACGCAGTATTTT. Its translation is CASLFSGGYTDTQYF.

This clonotype was picked up a small number of times. V and J are TRBV5-1 and TRBJ2-2; D gene ambiguous. CDR3 length equals 14 residues. V lost 4 bases, J lost 3 bases, and 10 bases lay in between. CDR1 is SGHRS, CDR2 YFSETQ, per germline. In DNA, the CDR3 is TGCGCCAGCAGCCTAAGAACAGACACCGGGGAGCTGTTTTTT. It specifies CASSLRTDTGELFF.

This clonotype was found many times. V is TRBV12-3 or TRBV12-4 and J is TRBJ2-5; 7 bases match TRBD2. The CDR3 has 15 residues. The trim removed 6 bases at V and 4 bases at J, leaving 11 bases unmatched. The CDR3 sequence: CASRPVGTILETQYF. CDR3 in DNA: TGTGCCAGCAGGCCCGTCGGGACTATCTTAGAGACCCAGTACTTC.

Ten or more counts support this clonotype. The chain links TRBV20-1 to TRBJ2-3, with 7 bases that match TRBD1. This CDR3 spans 17 amino acids. J gave up 2 bases and V 0 bases, and 11 bases lay outside the gene matches. The germline CDR1 and CDR2 sequences are DFQATT and SNEGSKA (reference sequence). The CDR3 DNA reads as TGCAGTGCTAGAGATCGGGACAGTTGGTGGGACACAGATACGCAGTATTTT. It specifies CSARDRDSWWDTDTQYF.

The genes are TRBV5-1 and TRBJ2-5, with 13 nucleotides matching TRBD2. This CDR3 has 15 amino acids. Trimming cost V 3 bases and J 4 bases; bases outside gene matches: 3. Germline CDR1 reads SGHRS; CDR2 reads YFSETQ. The DNA for the CDR3 is TGCGCCAGCAGCTGGAGACTAGCGGGGGGAGAGACCCAGTACTTC. It translates to CASSWRLAGGETQYF.

V usage is TRBV18 and J usage is TRBJ1-1; D is undetermined. Germline V lookup: CDR1 KGHSH, CDR2 LQKENI. The CDR3 runs 14 residues. Deletions cut 2 bases from V and 0 bases from J, with 7 bases between. CDR3 sequence: CASSPTEMNTEAFF. The CDR3 DNA reads TGTGCCAGCTCACCAACAGAAATGAACACTGAAGCTTTCTTT.

This clonotype has ten or more counts. V gene TRBV5-6 combines with J gene TRBJ2-3; TRBD2 might be the D (6 bases). This CDR3 spans 14 amino acids. Per the germline V gene, CDR1 is SGHDT and CDR2 is YYEEEE. Trimming stripped 0 bases from V and 2 bases from J, with 7 bases between. This chain's CDR3 is CASSLAGVTDTQYF. The CDR3 DNA reads TGTGCCAGCAGCTTGGCGGGGGTCACAGATACGCAGTATTTT.

This clonotype showed up many times. In nucleotides, the CDR3 is TGCGCCAGCAGCCCCTTCCCGGGGGGAGGGAATTCACCCCTCCACTTT. Its protein is CASSPFPGGGNSPLHF. The J gene is TRBJ1-6, the V gene TRBV4-1; possibly TRBD1 for D (5 bases). The CDR3 extends over 16 amino acids. The V and J ends lost 4 bases and 7 bases respectively, with 17 bases between them. Germline V CDR1 and CDR2: MGHRA, YSYEKL.

This clonotype came up many times. CDR3 DNA sequence: TGTGCCAGCAGTCCTGACAGTTATAATTCACCCCTCCACTTT. It translates to CASSPDSYNSPLHF. This chain joins TRBV6-5 and TRBJ1-6, with a tentative D call TRBD1 (5 bases). The V end was cut by 5 bases, the J end by 4 bases, with 9 bases between. Germline V CDR1 and CDR2: MNHEY, SVGAGI. The CDR3 has 14 amino acids.

In this sample, this clonotype turned up many times. The chain carries TRBV2 and TRBJ2-3; tentative D call: TRBD2 (6 bases). V gave up 2 bases and J gave up 10 bases, with 16 bases separating them. The germline gives CDR1 SNHLY, CDR2 FYNNEI. This CDR3 contains 14 residues. In nucleotides, the CDR3 is TGTGCCAGCAGTGAAATTCGTGGGGACTCAGCGCAGTATTTT. This translates into CASSEIRGDSAQYF.

Many counts were recorded for this clonotype. The chain recombines TRBV20-1 with TRBJ2-5; unclear D gene. V lost 6 bases and J lost 4, with 12 bases in between. Germline V CDR1 and CDR2: DFQATT, SNEGSKA (reference sequence). The CDR3 runs to 12 residues. The CDR3 nucleotides read TGCAGTGCGCGTAAAGGGCCAGAGACCCAGTACTTC. Encoded protein: CSARKGPETQYF.